This section outlines one TCR beta chain sequence together with its context. What this receptor recognizes is not known. No per-base quality is available; no much larger clone lies one base away. In Seattle, one collaborating source enrolled patients while the infection was active and tracked those patients longitudinally over the course of disease. The collaborating institutions used their own protocols to collect whole blood in K2EDTA tubes. For TCRbeta analysis, collaborators shipped samples in one of three forms: frozen whole blood, isolated PBMCs, or DNA extracted from either of those sample types. The immunoSEQ Assay, a bias-controlled multiplex PCR, was used to amplify TCRbeta CDR3 regions from genomic DNA. The paper's data handling went like this. Within the assay, amplification of reference gene primers was used to estimate how many nucleated cells each sample contained. To quantify the absolute abundance of each unique TCRbeta CDR3 rearrangement, sequence reads were collapsed and filtered. For each sample, productive Simpson clonality was calculated by taking the square root of Simpson's diversity index across productive rearrangements. TCRdb retrieved this table from immuneACCESS and kept in-frame rearrangements only. Not all clones are present; in checked studies, unresolved V genes account for under half, and no reason is known for the remainder. V, J and clone size are those of that table, while D and trimming were read from the DNA. Present in this sample are 150,000 to 200,000 clones, approximately 88% of which were seen just once. The ten largest clones add up to 7% of the sample.

Spanning cysteine to phenylalanine, the CDR3 consists of 11 amino acids. The kept DNA is CDR3 alone, 33 bases in frame from the first base. CDR1 and CDR2 (MNHEY, SVGAGI) derive from the germline V gene. Trimming removed 2 bases from V and 5 bases from J, leaving 4 bases between the germline ends. This sample is part of a study of blood T cell repertoires in COVID-19 (dated by TCRdb to the early 2020s). As for the study more broadly: Samples covering the acute and convalescent phases of COVID-19 were provided by collaborators in the United States, Italy and Spain. Samples were obtained from the ongoing ImmuneRACE study (first 160 participants) and from 1,254 subjects provided by 6 global collaborators. Where available, HLA class I and class II types were taken from metadata supplied by the sample provider and were not determined by assay-based typing. The prospective study material was composed of cDNA or gDNA derived from T cells, B-cell-depleted T cells, or PBMCs. Subjects who had been exposed to COVID-19, were actively infected with it, or had recovered from it provided the deeply sampled blood TCRbeta repertoires that made up the dataset. The sample metadata nearly always contained a de-identified subject ID, COVID-19 status, age in years and sex. The repertoires were released in a freely available public database intended as a resource for research on the immune response to SARS-CoV-2. Results and caveats for the whole study, not just this receptor: How much clinical and demographic metadata was included differed by source and by participant, and the metadata was provided uncurated.

The chain uses TRBV6-5 and TRBJ2-7; the D gene cannot be resolved reliably. The sequence came from a middle-aged woman with COVID-19, enrolled during active disease. What was sequenced was peripheral blood. The nucleotide sequence is TGTGCCAGCAGTTACCAGGACGAGCAGTACTTC. This encodes CASSYQDEQYF.